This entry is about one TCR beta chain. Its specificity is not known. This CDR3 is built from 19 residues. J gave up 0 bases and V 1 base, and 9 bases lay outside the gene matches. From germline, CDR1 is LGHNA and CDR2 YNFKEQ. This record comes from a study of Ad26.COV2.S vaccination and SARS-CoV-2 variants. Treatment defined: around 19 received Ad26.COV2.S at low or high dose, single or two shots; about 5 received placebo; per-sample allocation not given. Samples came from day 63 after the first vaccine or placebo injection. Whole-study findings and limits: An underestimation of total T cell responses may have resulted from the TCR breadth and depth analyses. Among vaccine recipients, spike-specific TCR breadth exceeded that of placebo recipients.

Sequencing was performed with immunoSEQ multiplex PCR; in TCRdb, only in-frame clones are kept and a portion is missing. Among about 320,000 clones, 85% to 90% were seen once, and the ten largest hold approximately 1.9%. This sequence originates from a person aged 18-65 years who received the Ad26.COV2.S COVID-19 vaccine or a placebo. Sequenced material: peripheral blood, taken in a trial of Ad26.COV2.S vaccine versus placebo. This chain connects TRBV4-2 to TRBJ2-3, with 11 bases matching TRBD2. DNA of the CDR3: TGTGCCAGCAGCCAAGGGTCTACTAGCGGGAGCTCTAGCACAGATACGCAGTATTTT. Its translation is CASSQGSTSGSSSTDTQYF.